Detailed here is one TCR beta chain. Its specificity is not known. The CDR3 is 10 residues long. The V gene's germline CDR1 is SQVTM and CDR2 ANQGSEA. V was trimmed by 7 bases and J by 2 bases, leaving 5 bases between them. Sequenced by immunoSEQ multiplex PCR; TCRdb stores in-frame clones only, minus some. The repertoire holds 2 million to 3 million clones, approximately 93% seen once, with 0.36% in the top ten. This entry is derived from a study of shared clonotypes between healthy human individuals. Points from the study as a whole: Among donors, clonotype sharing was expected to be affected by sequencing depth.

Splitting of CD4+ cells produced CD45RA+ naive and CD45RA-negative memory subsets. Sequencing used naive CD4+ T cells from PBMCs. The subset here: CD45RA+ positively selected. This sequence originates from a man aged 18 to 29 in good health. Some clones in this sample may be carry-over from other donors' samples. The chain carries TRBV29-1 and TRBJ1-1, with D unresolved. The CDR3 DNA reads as TGCAGCGGCCGAAACACTGAAGCTTTCTTT. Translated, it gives CSGRNTEAFF. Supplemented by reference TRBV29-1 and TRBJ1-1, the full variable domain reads SAVISQKPSRDICQRGTSLTIQCQVDSQVTMMFWYRQQPGQSLTLIATANQGSEATYESGFVIDKFPISRPNLTFSTLTVSNMSPEDSSIYLCSGRNTEAFFGQGTRLTVV.